The rows below give T cell receptor beta chains drawn from one sample of a study of blood T cell repertoires in COVID-19. Produced via immunoSEQ multiplex PCR; TCRdb's table is partial and in-frame only. The table lists 250,000 to 300,000 clones, nearly 90% of them singletons. Sample: PBMCs or T cells enriched from blood (not recorded which). The receptors stem from a woman aged 60-75 years who had recovered from COVID-19. The CDR3 runs from the conserved cysteine through the conserved F or W. D genes are given only for firm matches. Clone sizes are given selectively: once, few, many, or a class where the clone is expanded.

v_call	d_call	j_call	clone_size	cdr3_nt	cdr3_aa
TRBV13	NA	TRBJ2-3	NA	TGTGCCAGCAGCTTAGGCCGCGCACGCACAGATACGCAGTATTTT	CASSLGRARTDTQYF
TRBV6-5	NA	TRBJ2-4	NA	TGTGCCAGCAGTTACGGTGGGGTAGGGGACATTCAGTACTTC	CASSYGGVGDIQYF
TRBV3-1/TRBV3-2	NA	TRBJ1-1	NA	TGTGCCAGCACGTGGGGTCTTACGGACTCCCAAGGGGCTTTCTTT	CASTWGLTDSQGAFF
TRBV28	TRBD2	TRBJ2-1	NA	TGTGCCAGCACCAAAGGGACTAGCTCCTACAATGAGCAGTTCTTC	CASTKGTSSYNEQFF
TRBV15	TRBD2	TRBJ2-7	NA	TGTGCCACCAGCCCAGATTCTAGCGGAACCTACGAGCAGTACTTC	CATSPDSSGTYEQYF
TRBV15	NA	TRBJ1-2	NA	TGTGCCACCAGCAGAGACACGTCAGGGTTCGGCGGCTACACCTTC	CATSRDTSGFGGYTF
TRBV7-3	NA	TRBJ2-3	NA	TGTGCCAGCAGCTGGGGCCCGGCAGATACGCAGTATTTT	CASSWGPADTQYF
TRBV4-1	NA	TRBJ2-1	NA	TGCGCCAGCAGCCCCCTTGGGGGCCCCTACAATGAGCAGTTCTTC	CASSPLGGPYNEQFF
TRBV29-1	TRBD1	TRBJ1-2	NA	TGCAGCGTTGAAGGTCAGGGGGGCTATGGCTACACCTTC	CSVEGQGGYGYTF
TRBV7-6	NA	TRBJ1-2	NA	TGTGCCAGCACACCAATGGGCTCTAACTATGGCTACACCTTC	CASTPMGSNYGYTF
TRBV6-5	TRBD1	TRBJ1-6	NA	TGTGCCAGCAGTTCAGGGGGCCGGTCACCCCTCCACTTT	CASSSGGRSPLHF
TRBV30	NA	TRBJ1-6	NA	TGTGCTGGCGGGTCTAGCTCACCCCTCCACTTT	CAGGSSSPLHF
TRBV9	TRBD2	TRBJ2-1	NA	TGTGCCAGCAGCGTTGGCGGGAGGCGCTACAATGAGCAGTTCTTC	CASSVGGRRYNEQFF
TRBV3-1/TRBV3-2	TRBD2	TRBJ2-3	NA	TGTGCCAGCAGCTTTCCTAGCGGGGGCCTTACAGATACGCAGTATTTT	CASSFPSGGLTDTQYF
TRBV7-9	NA	TRBJ1-3	NA	TGTGCCAGCAGCCCAGCGGCGGGGTCTGGAAACACCATATATTTT	CASSPAAGSGNTIYF
TRBV6-5	NA	TRBJ2-7	few	TGTGCCAGCAGCAGGACTTTTGTTGCGTACGAGCAGTACTTC	CASSRTFVAYEQYF
TRBV3-1/TRBV3-2	NA	TRBJ1-5	NA	TGTGCCAGCAGTCAGGGGATTCAGCCCCAGCATTTT	CASSQGIQPQHF
TRBV12-3/TRBV12-4	NA	TRBJ1-2	NA	TGTGCCAGCAGTTTAAGTGGGGGCTCTGGCTACACCTTC	CASSLSGGSGYTF
TRBV2	TRBD1	TRBJ1-2	NA	TGTGCCAGCAGTGGGGGGACAGGCATCTATGGCTACACCTTC	CASSGGTGIYGYTF
TRBV9	TRBD2	TRBJ2-5	NA	TGTGCCAGCAGCGTAAGTTCTAGCGGGGGGTCAGCAGAGACCCAGTACTTC	CASSVSSSGGSAETQYF
TRBV28	NA	TRBJ1-1	few	TGTGCCAGCAGTTTTAAAGGGGCTCTGAAGACTGAAGCTTTCTTT	CASSFKGALKTEAFF
TRBV18	NA	TRBJ2-7	NA	TGTGCCAGCTCACCACCGGTAACAACCTACGAGCAGTACTTC	CASSPPVTTYEQYF